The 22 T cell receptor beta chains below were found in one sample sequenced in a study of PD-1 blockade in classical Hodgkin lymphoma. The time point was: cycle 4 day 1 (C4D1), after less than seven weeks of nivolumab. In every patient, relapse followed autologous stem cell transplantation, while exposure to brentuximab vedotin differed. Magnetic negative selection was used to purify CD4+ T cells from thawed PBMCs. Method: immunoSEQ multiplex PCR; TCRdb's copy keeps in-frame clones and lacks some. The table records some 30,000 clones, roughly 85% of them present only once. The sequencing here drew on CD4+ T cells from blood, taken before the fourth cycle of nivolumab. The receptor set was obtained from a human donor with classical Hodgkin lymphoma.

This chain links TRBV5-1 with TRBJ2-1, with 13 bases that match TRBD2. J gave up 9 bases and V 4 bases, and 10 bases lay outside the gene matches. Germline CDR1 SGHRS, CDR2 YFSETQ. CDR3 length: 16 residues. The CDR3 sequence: CASSARLAGGPSEQFF. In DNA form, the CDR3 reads TGCGCCAGCAGCGCTCGACTAGCGGGAGGACCGAGTGAGCAGTTCTTC.

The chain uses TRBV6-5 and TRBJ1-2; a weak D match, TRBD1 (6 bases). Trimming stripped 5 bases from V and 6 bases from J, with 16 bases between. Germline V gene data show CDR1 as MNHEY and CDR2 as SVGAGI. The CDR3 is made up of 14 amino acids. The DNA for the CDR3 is TGTGCCAGCAGTCCAAATAACAGGGAGGATGGCTACACCTTC. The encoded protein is CASSPNNREDGYTF.

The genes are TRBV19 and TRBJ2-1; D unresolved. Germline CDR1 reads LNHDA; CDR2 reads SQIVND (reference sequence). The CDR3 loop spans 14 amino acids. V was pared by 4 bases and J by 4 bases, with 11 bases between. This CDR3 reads CASSSGQVYNEQFF. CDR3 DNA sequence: TGTGCCAGTAGTAGTGGTCAGGTATACAATGAGCAGTTCTTC.

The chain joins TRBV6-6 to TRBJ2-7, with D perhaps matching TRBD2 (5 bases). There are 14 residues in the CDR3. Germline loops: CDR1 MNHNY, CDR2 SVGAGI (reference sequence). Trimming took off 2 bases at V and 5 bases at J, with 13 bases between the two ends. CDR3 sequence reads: CASSYDETNNEQYF. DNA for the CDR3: TGTGCCAGCAGTTACGATGAGACTAACAACGAGCAGTACTTC.

The CDR3 nucleotides are TGTGTAACTATCTGGGGGGAGAGAGCTTTCTTT. This encodes CVTIWGERAFF. The rearrangement joins TRBV30 to TRBJ1-1; D possibly corresponds to TRBD1 (5 bases). Germline CDR1 is GTSNPN and CDR2 is SVGIG (reference sequence). This CDR3 spans 11 amino acids.

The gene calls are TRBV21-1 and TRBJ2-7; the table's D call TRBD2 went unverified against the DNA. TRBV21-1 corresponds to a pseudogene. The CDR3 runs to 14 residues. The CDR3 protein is CASSKELSSYEQYF. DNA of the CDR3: TGTGCCAGCAGCAAAGAGCTGAGCTCCTACGAGCAGTACTTC.

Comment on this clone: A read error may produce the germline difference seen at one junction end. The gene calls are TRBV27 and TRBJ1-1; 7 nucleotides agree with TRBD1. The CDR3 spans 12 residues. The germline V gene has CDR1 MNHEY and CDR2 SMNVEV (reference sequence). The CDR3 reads CASSKSGTDPIF. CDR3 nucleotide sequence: TGTGCCAGCAGCAAATCCGGGACAGACCCTATCTTT.

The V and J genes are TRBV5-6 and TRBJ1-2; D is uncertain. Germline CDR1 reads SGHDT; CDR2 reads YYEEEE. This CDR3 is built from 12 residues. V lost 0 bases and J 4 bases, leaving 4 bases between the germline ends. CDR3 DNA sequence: TGTGCCAGCAGCTTGGGCCTCTATGGCTACACCTTC. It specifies CASSLGLYGYTF.

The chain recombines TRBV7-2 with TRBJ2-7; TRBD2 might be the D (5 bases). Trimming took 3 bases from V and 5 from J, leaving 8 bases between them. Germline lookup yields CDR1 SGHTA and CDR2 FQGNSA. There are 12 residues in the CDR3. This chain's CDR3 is CASSFSRDEQYF. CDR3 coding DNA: TGTGCCAGCAGCTTTTCGAGGGACGAGCAGTACTTC.

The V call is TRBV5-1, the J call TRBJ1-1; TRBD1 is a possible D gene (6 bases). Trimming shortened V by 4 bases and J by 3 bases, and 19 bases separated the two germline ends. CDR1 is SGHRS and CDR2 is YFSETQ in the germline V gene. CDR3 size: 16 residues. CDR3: CASSPRGGAWDTEAFF. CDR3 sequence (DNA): TGCGCCAGCAGCCCCCGTGGGGGGGCTTGGGACACTGAAGCTTTCTTT. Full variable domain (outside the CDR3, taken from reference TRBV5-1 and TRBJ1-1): KAGVTQTPRYLIKTRGQQVTLSCSPISGHRSVSWYQQTPGQGLQFLFEYFSETQRNKGNFPGRFSGRQFSNSRSEMNVSTLELGDSALYLCASSPRGGAWDTEAFFGQGTRLTVV.

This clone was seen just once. The CDR3 here is CASSGTGPFIGANVLTF. The CDR3, as DNA: TGTGCCAGTTCCGGGACAGGGCCGTTTATTGGGGCCAACGTCCTGACTTTC. This chain joins TRBV18 and TRBJ2-6; 9 bases line up with TRBD1. CDR1 and CDR2 (germline): KGHSH, LQKENI. Unmatched junction bases numbered 12, after V lost 9 bases and J lost 3 bases. The CDR3 is 17 amino acids.

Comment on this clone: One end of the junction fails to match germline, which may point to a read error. Written as DNA, the CDR3 is TGTGCCGGCAGCGGGACACCCGAGAACACTGAAGCTTTCTTT. Translated: CAGSGTPENTEAFF. The V and J genes are TRBV9 and TRBJ1-1; possible D gene TRBD1, 6 bases. The CDR3 is made up of 14 amino acids. Germline V lookup: CDR1 SGDLS, CDR2 YYNGEE.

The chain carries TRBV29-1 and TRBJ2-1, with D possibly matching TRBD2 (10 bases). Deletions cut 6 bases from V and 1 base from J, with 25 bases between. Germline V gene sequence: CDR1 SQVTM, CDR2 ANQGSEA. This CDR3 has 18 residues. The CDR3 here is CSVTGGLAGEGSYNEQFF. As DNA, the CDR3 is TGCAGCGTGACAGGGGGGCTAGCGGGAGAGGGATCCTACAATGAGCAGTTCTTC.

CDR3 in amino acids: CASSKALSQREGPDEQYF. In DNA form, the CDR3 reads TGTGCCAGCAGCAAAGCGCTTTCCCAGCGGGAGGGCCCAGACGAGCAGTACTTC. The chain has TRBV21-1 and TRBJ2-7; TRBD2, the table's D call, was not compared with the DNA. TRBV21-1 is described as a pseudogene. The CDR3 is 18 amino acids.

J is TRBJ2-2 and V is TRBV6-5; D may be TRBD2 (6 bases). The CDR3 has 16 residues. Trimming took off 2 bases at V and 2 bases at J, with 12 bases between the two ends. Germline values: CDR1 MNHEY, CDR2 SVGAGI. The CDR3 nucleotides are TGTGCCAGCAGTTACCTAGGGACTTCTAACACCGGGGAGCTGTTTTTT. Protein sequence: CASSYLGTSNTGELFF.

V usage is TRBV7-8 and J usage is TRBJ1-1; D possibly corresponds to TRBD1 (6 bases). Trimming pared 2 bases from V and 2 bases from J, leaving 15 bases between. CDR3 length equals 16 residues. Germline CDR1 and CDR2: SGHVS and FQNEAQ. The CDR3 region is CASSLLPRQANTEAFF. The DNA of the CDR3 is TGTGCCAGCAGCTTACTCCCTCGACAGGCTAACACTGAAGCTTTCTTT.

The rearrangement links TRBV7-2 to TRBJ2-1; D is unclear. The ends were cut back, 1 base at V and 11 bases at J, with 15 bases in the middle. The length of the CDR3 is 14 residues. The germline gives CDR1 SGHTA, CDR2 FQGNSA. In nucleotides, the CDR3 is TGTGCCAGCAGCTTAGAGAGACTCCCTGATAAGCAGTTCTTC. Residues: CASSLERLPDKQFF.

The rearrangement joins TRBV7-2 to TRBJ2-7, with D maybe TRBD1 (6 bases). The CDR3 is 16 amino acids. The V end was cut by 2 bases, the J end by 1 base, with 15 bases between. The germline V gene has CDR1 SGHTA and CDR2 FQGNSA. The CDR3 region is CASSLSRDTASYEQYF. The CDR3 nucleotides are TGTGCCAGCAGCTTATCCCGGGACACAGCGTCCTACGAGCAGTACTTC.

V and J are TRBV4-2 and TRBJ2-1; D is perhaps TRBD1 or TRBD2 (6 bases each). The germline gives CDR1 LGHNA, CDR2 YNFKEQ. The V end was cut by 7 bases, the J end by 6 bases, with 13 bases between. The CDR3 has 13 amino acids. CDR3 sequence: CASTKGGGNEQFF. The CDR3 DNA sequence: TGTGCCAGCACCAAAGGAGGGGGCAATGAGCAGTTCTTC.

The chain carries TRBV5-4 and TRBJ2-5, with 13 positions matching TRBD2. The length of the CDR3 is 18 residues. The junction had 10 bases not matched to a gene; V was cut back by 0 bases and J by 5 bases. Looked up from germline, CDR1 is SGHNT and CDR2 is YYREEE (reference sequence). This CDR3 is CASSLGGTSGIGAETQYF. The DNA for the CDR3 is TGTGCCAGCAGCTTGGGAGGGACTAGCGGGATTGGCGCGGAGACCCAGTACTTC.

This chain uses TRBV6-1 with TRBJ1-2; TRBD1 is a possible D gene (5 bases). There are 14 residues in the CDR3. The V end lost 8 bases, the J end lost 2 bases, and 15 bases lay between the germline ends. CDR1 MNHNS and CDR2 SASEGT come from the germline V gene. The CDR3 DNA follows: TGTGCCAGCCACAATGGGGCAGCAAACTATGGCTACACCTTC. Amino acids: CASHNGAANYGYTF.

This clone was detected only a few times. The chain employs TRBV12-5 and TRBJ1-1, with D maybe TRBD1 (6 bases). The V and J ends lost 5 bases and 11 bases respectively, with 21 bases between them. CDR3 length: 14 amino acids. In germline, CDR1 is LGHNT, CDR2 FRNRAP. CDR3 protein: CASGRGDSAGNAFF. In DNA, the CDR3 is TGTGCTAGTGGTAGGGGGGACTCGGCAGGAAACGCTTTCTTT.